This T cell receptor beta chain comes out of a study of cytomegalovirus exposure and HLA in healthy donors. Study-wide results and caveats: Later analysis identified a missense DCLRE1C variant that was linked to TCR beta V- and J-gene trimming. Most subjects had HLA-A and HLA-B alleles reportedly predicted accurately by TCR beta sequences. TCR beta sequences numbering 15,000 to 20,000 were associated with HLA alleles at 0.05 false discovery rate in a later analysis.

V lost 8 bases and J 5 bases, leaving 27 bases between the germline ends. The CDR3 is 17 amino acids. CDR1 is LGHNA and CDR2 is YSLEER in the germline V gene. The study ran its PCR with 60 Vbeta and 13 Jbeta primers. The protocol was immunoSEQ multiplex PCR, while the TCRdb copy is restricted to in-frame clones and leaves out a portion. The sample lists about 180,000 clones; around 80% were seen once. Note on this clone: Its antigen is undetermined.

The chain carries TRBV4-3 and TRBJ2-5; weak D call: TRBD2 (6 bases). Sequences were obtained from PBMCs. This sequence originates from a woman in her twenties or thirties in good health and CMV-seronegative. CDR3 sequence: CASHHRDFDPVQETQYF. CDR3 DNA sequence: TGCGCCAGCCATCACCGGGACTTTGATCCGGTTCAGGAGACCCAGTACTTC.